This T cell receptor beta chain was identified during a study of blood T cell repertoires in COVID-19. Germline values: CDR1 SGHDT, CDR2 YYEEEE. CDR3 size: 16 residues. Losses at the gene ends were 6 bases for V and 3 bases for J; bases not matched to a gene: 12. Clones were sequenced by immunoSEQ multiplex PCR, and TCRdb holds only the in-frame ones, with some missing. Of under 300,000 clones listed, approximately 82% were seen once; the top ten hold roughly 3.3%. This clonotype was obtained from a woman aged 18-30 years with acute or convalescent COVID-19. The sequenced sample consisted of peripheral blood. The genes are TRBV5-6 and TRBJ2-1, with TRBD2 matching 7 bases. The CDR3 reads CASNHPGTTYYNEQFF. The CDR3 DNA reads as TGTGCCAGCAACCATCCCGGGACTACATACTACAATGAGCAGTTCTTC.